These 10 T cell receptor beta chains were sequenced from one sample in a study of blood T cell repertoires in COVID-19. Sequenced by immunoSEQ multiplex PCR; TCRdb stores in-frame clones only, minus some. Among 150,000 to 250,000 clones listed, approximately 84% were seen once. Sequencing input: peripheral blood. The source is a human donor with acute or convalescent COVID-19. The donor label of this sample is uncertain.

This clone was counted once. The rearrangement links TRBV11-1 to TRBJ2-7; 8 bases are a match to TRBD2. The germline V gene has CDR1 SGHAT and CDR2 FQDESV (reference sequence). The V and J ends lost 5 bases and 2 bases, in that order; junction bases with no gene match: 8. CDR3 size: 15 residues. The CDR3 spells CASSHGGGNPYEQYF. The CDR3 DNA reads TGTGCCAGCAGCCACGGCGGGGGGAACCCCTACGAGCAGTACTTC.

This clone showed up just once. V and J are TRBV14 and TRBJ2-2; 7 bases are a match to TRBD2. Germline lookup yields CDR1 SGHDN and CDR2 FVKESK. CDR3 length equals 16 residues. V shed 3 bases and J 4 bases; nucleotides not matched to a gene: 8. The CDR3 coding sequence is TGTGCCAGCAGCCATAGGCGGGAGAGGCGCACCGGGGAGCTGTTTTTT. Residues: CASSHRRERRTGELFF.

This chain connects TRBV11-2 to TRBJ2-5; 9 bases are shared with TRBD2. V lost 5 bases, J lost 5 bases, and 12 bases stayed unmatched. CDR3 length: 16 amino acids. Germline values: CDR1 SGHAT, CDR2 FQNNGV. The CDR3 spells CASSLGIAGVLETQYF. The DNA for the CDR3 is TGTGCCAGCAGCCTCGGGATAGCGGGAGTATTGGAGACCCAGTACTTC.

V and J are TRBV7-9 and TRBJ2-2, with a possible D match to TRBD2 (5 bases). The CDR3 totals 14 residues. CDR1 and CDR2 from the germline V gene are SEHNR and FQNEAQ (reference sequence). The ends were cut back, 1 base at V and 4 bases at J, with 7 bases in the middle. The CDR3 sequence: CASSLGLPTGELFF. Here the CDR3 DNA reads TGTGCCAGCAGCTTAGGACTACCCACCGGGGAGCTGTTTTTT. Combining the CDR3 with reference TRBV7-9 and TRBJ2-2 gives the whole variable domain DTGVSQNPRHKITKRGQNVTFRCDPISEHNRLYWYRQTLGQGPEFLTYFQNEAQLEKSRLLSDRFSAERPKGSFSTLEIQRTEQGDSAMYLCASSLGLPTGELFFGEGSRLTVL.

V usage is TRBV7-9 and J usage is TRBJ2-7, with a weak D call TRBD2 (5 bases). V lost 2 bases and J 5 bases, leaving 19 bases between the germline ends. Per germline, CDR1 SEHNR and CDR2 FQNEAQ (reference sequence). This CDR3 has 16 amino acids. DNA of the CDR3: TGTGCCAGCAGCTTACGTCGGGGTCCTCTCCAAGACGAGCAGTACTTC. This encodes CASSLRRGPLQDEQYF.

The chain uses TRBV24-1 and TRBJ2-2; 12 positions match TRBD1. The germline gives CDR1 KGHDR, CDR2 SFDVKD. The CDR3 is 18 amino acids. V dropped 4 bases and J dropped 5; count of bases not matched to a gene: 10. The CDR3 DNA reads as TGTGCCACCAGTGACCCTCCGGGACAGGGGGCGCGAACCGGGGAGCTGTTTTTT. Its translation: CATSDPPGQGARTGELFF.

This clone came up once. The V and J genes are TRBV11-2 and TRBJ2-5, with D unresolved. This CDR3 is built from 14 residues. Per the germline V gene, CDR1 is SGHAT and CDR2 is FQNNGV. Between the trimmed V and J ends, which lost 5 bases and 5 bases, there was a span of 15 bases. The CDR3 loop reads CASSPAGLRETQYF. CDR3 nucleotide sequence: TGTGCCAGCAGCCCCGCTGGGCTCCGGGAGACCCAGTACTTC.

The genes are TRBV19 and TRBJ1-5, with 12 bases lining up with TRBD1. With 5 bases clipped from V and 2 bases from J, the junction kept 7 bases outside the gene matches. CDR3 length equals 17 residues. CDR1 is LNHDA, CDR2 SQIVND, per germline (reference sequence). For the CDR3, the DNA is TGTGCCAGTAGTCCCGGGACAGGGGGCGCAGGCAATCAGCCCCAGCATTTT. It is translated as CASSPGTGGAGNQPQHF.

This chain links TRBV19 with TRBJ1-3, with D perhaps TRBD1 (6 bases). In germline, CDR1 is LNHDA, CDR2 SQIVND (reference sequence). This CDR3 contains 16 residues. V was pared by 5 bases and J by 2 bases, with 16 bases between. The CDR3 is CASSPQRGGAGNTIYF. The CDR3 nucleotides read TGTGCCAGTAGTCCACAGAGGGGGGGAGCTGGAAACACCATATATTTT.

The V call is TRBV4-2, the J call TRBJ1-5, with D uncertain. In germline, CDR1 is LGHNA, CDR2 YNFKEQ. The CDR3 runs 16 residues. Trimming stripped 4 bases from V and 0 bases from J, with 13 bases between. The CDR3 loop is CASSLYYGNSNQPQHF. CDR3 DNA sequence: TGTGCCAGCAGCCTCTATTACGGGAATAGCAATCAGCCCCAGCATTTT.